The 22 T cell receptor beta chains given below trace back to one sample, sequenced in a study of Ad26.COV2.S vaccination and SARS-CoV-2 variants. Assay: immunoSEQ multiplex PCR; the TCRdb copy retains only in-frame clones and omits some. The sample consists of some 640,000 clones, around 89% of them appearing once. Treatment specified: roughly 19 received Ad26.COV2.S at low or high dose, single or two shots; 5 received placebo; per-sample allocation not given. It was on day 63 after the first vaccine or placebo injection that samples were taken. The sample was peripheral blood, taken in a trial of Ad26.COV2.S vaccine versus placebo. Receptor source: a person between 18 and 65 years old who received the Ad26.COV2.S COVID-19 vaccine or a placebo.

The V gene is TRBV10-1, the J gene TRBJ1-3; weak D call: TRBD1 (5 bases). Per the germline V gene, CDR1 is WNHNN and CDR2 is SYGVQD (reference sequence). The V gene lost 8 bases and the J gene lost 1 base, with 15 bases spanning the gap. The CDR3 runs 15 residues. CDR3 in amino acids: CASGDGTLSGNTIYF. The DNA for the CDR3 is TGCGCCAGCGGGGACGGGACTTTATCTGGAAACACCATATATTTT.

The chain has TRBV18 and TRBJ2-2; D uncertain. Trimming removed 2 bases at V and 1 base at J, with 8 bases between. This CDR3 has 15 amino acids. Germline V gene lookup returns CDR1 KGHSH and CDR2 LQKENI. For the CDR3, the DNA is TGTGCCAGCTCACCAGCCAGGTTGAACACCGGGGAGCTGTTTTTT. This encodes CASSPARLNTGELFF.

The chain employs TRBV7-2 and TRBJ2-1, with D perhaps TRBD1 (6 bases). V was trimmed by 1 base and J by 7 bases, leaving 11 bases between them. Germline-derived CDR1 and CDR2 are SGHTA and FQGNSA. This CDR3 comprises 14 residues. The CDR3 DNA reads as TGTGCCAGCAGCTTAGTGTCAGGGGCGAATGAGCAGTTCTTC. It encodes CASSLVSGANEQFF.

The chain combines TRBV24-1 with TRBJ2-7; D not resolved. The CDR3 covers 11 residues. Looked up from germline, CDR1 is KGHDR and CDR2 is SFDVKD. V lost 6 bases and J 4 bases, leaving 6 bases between the germline ends. CDR3 coding DNA: TGTGCCACCAGTCAAAATTACGAGCAGTACTTC. Protein sequence: CATSQNYEQYF.

The chain recombines TRBV10-3 with TRBJ2-7; perhaps TRBD1 as D (6 bases). V lost 6 bases, J lost 5 bases, and 14 bases lay in between. Germline CDR1 and CDR2: ENHRY and SYGVKD. The CDR3 extends over 13 amino acids. The DNA of the CDR3 is TGTGCCATCAGGGGGAATACAGGGAACGAGCAGTACTTC. Translating gives CAIRGNTGNEQYF.

The genes are TRBV23-1 and TRBJ2-7; D remains unclear. TRBV23-1 is marked as an open reading frame, function uncertain. V gave up 2 bases and J gave up 2 bases, with 19 bases separating them. The CDR3 sequence is 17 residues long. The CDR3 region has the DNA TGCGCCAGCAGTCAAAGACGGCCAAATCGACAACCCTACGAGCAGTACTTC. Translated: CASSQRRPNRQPYEQYF.

This clone was observed a single time. The chain joins TRBV5-1 to TRBJ1-2, with TRBD1 matching 9 bases. The germline gives CDR1 SGHRS, CDR2 YFSETQ. V was pared by 2 bases and J by 4 bases, with 9 bases of the junction left unmatched. CDR3 size: 16 residues. CDR3 nucleotides: TGCGCCAGCAGCTTAACGGGACAGGGCAGCGGCTATGGCTACACCTTC. It translates to CASSLTGQGSGYGYTF.

The CDR3 here is CASKGISENEQFF. The CDR3 DNA reads TGTGCCAGCAAAGGGATTAGCGAAAATGAGCAGTTCTTC. The chain has TRBV6-6 and TRBJ2-1; possible D gene TRBD2, 5 bases. The CDR3 runs to 13 residues. Germline V gene lookup returns CDR1 MNHNY and CDR2 SVGAGI (reference sequence). V was cut by 7 bases and J by 7 bases, with 14 bases left in between.

The gene calls are TRBV3-1 (or the pseudogene TRBV3-2) and TRBJ1-1; maybe TRBD1 (6 bases). Germline CDR1 and CDR2: LGHDT and YNNKEL (reference sequence). V lost 0 bases and J lost 3, with 20 bases in between. CDR3 size: 18 residues. The CDR3 region has the DNA TGTGCCAGCAGCCAAGACGCGGGGGGCTCTCCTTGGGACACTGAAGCTTTCTTT. Translating gives CASSQDAGGSPWDTEAFF.

V usage is TRBV5-1 and J usage is TRBJ2-1; 14 bases line up with TRBD2. V lost 3 bases and J lost 3; bases outside the gene matches: 5. Per germline, CDR1 SGHRS and CDR2 YFSETQ. There are 17 residues in the CDR3. CDR3 DNA: TGCGCCAGCAGCTGGGGACTAGCGGGAGTTGGCTACAATGAGCAGTTCTTC. Protein: CASSWGLAGVGYNEQFF.

V usage is TRBV30 and J usage is TRBJ1-6; 9 bases line up with TRBD1. The CDR3 has 15 amino acids. With 3 bases clipped from V and 4 bases from J, the junction kept 4 bases outside the gene matches. Germline lookup yields CDR1 GTSNPN and CDR2 SVGIG (reference sequence). The CDR3 region is CAWRSGTGYNSPLHF. The CDR3, as DNA: TGTGCCTGGAGGTCCGGGACAGGGTATAATTCACCCCTCCACTTT. Based on the CDR3 plus reference TRBV30 and TRBJ1-6, the full variable domain is SQTIHQWPATLVQPVGSPLSLECTVEGTSNPNLYWYRQAAGRGLQLLFYSVGIGQISSEVPQNLSASRPQDRQFILSSKKLLLSDSGFYLCAWRSGTGYNSPLHFGNGTRLTVT.

Only one count was recorded for this clone. This chain joins TRBV30 and TRBJ2-7, with D unclear. Germline V gene lookup returns CDR1 GTSNPN and CDR2 SVGIG (reference sequence). Trimming took 4 bases from V and 3 from J, leaving 7 bases between them. This CDR3 has 11 residues. CDR3 coding DNA: TGTGCCTGGAAAAGGGACTACGAGCAGTACTTC. Translating it yields CAWKRDYEQYF.

The rearrangement links TRBV14 to TRBJ2-1; D not resolved. Germline V lookup: CDR1 SGHDN, CDR2 FVKESK. The CDR3 totals 17 residues. V was clipped by 1 base and J by 1 base, with 14 bases between them. The CDR3 DNA is TGTGCCAGCAGCCAAGGAAGGCCTACCTTGTCCTACAATGAGCAGTTCTTC. Amino acid sequence: CASSQGRPTLSYNEQFF.

V usage is TRBV3-1 (or the pseudogene TRBV3-2) and J usage is TRBJ2-1, with 10 bases aligning to TRBD2. The ends lost 5 bases at V and 9 bases at J; junction bases unmatched: 10. The CDR3 has 15 residues. Germline CDR1 and CDR2: LGHDT and YNNKEL (reference sequence). The CDR3 protein is CASSTMSGRGVEQFF. The CDR3 nucleotides read TGTGCCAGCAGCACCATGAGCGGGAGGGGGGTTGAGCAGTTCTTC.

V and J are TRBV2 and TRBJ1-2; D ambiguous. The ends were cut back, 6 bases at V and 0 bases at J, with 14 bases in the middle. CDR1 SNHLY and CDR2 FYNNEI come from the germline V gene. The CDR3 is 15 residues long. The CDR3 nucleotides read TGTGCCAGCAGCCAACAGTTAGCAGCTAACTATGGCTACACCTTC. Translated, it gives CASSQQLAANYGYTF.

This clone was recorded a few times. V and J are TRBV3-1 (or the pseudogene TRBV3-2) and TRBJ1-5; tentative D call: TRBD1 (5 bases). The germline gives CDR1 LGHDT, CDR2 YNNKEL (reference sequence). The V end was cut by 4 bases, the J end by 2 bases, with 15 bases between. This CDR3 spans 16 amino acids. CDR3 residues: CASSPTGPTCNQPQHF. CDR3 bases: TGTGCCAGCAGCCCTACAGGCCCTACTTGCAATCAGCCCCAGCATTTT.

The chain employs TRBV6-2 or TRBV6-3 and TRBJ1-1; D perhaps matches TRBD1 (6 bases). CDR1 is MNHEY, CDR2 SVGEGT, per germline. The CDR3 totals 13 residues. Between the trimmed V and J ends, which lost 4 bases and 6 bases, there was a span of 12 bases. CDR3 DNA sequence: TGTGCCAGCAGTTTGCTCAGGGGAGCTGAAGCTTTCTTT. Translating it yields CASSLLRGAEAFF.

The chain uses TRBV27 and TRBJ2-3; TRBD2 aligns across 11 bases. V trimming: 1 base; J trimming: 2 bases; junction bases outside the gene matches: 5. Germline V gene lookup returns CDR1 MNHEY and CDR2 SMNVEV (reference sequence). The CDR3 length is 17 residues. In nucleotides, the CDR3 is TGTGCCAGCAGTTTATTACCTAGCGGGAGGTTCACAGATACGCAGTATTTT. It codes for CASSLLPSGRFTDTQYF.

The genes are TRBV6-5 and TRBJ2-2; TRBD1 agrees at 7 bases. The CDR3 covers 14 residues. Per the germline V gene, CDR1 is MNHEY and CDR2 is SVGAGI. V gave up 9 bases and J gave up 6 bases; unmatched junction bases: 10. The chain's CDR3 is CASCDRVLPGELFF. CDR3 coding DNA: TGTGCCAGTTGTGACAGGGTTCTCCCCGGGGAGCTGTTTTTT.

V usage is TRBV5-1 and J usage is TRBJ1-6, with 7 bases identical to TRBD1. Trimming cost V 3 bases and J 5 bases; bases outside gene matches: 2. CDR1 and CDR2 from the germline V gene are SGHRS and YFSETQ. CDR3 length: 14 amino acids. As DNA, the CDR3 is TGCGCCAGCAGCTACGGACAGGATAATTCACCCCTCCACTTT. It encodes CASSYGQDNSPLHF.

This clone has more than one count but fewer than ten. The V gene is TRBV2, the J gene TRBJ2-7, with 7 bases identical to TRBD1. Looked up from germline, CDR1 is SNHLY and CDR2 is FYNNEI. The CDR3 runs to 13 residues. The ends lost 6 bases at V and 2 bases at J; junction bases unmatched: 4. The CDR3 protein is CASRRDSAYEQYF. The DNA for the CDR3 is TGTGCCAGCAGACGGGACAGCGCCTACGAGCAGTACTTC.

The chain has TRBV5-5 and TRBJ2-2; 7 bases align to TRBD2. J lost 1 base, V lost 5 bases, and 17 bases had no gene match. Germline V CDR1 and CDR2: SGHKS, YYEKEE (reference sequence). The CDR3 runs to 19 residues. CDR3 DNA: TGTGCCAGCAGTTCTTTGTGGGGGGGACCCTACCAGAACACCGGGGAGCTGTTTTTT. Residues: CASSSLWGGPYQNTGELFF.